This T cell receptor beta chain is drawn from a study of CD4 T cells in relation to SARS-CoV-2 and coronaviruses. Study-level information: After less than 11 days of antigen culture, PBMC TCR beta CDR3s were sequenced. The restricting HLA molecule for shared crossreactive spike epitopes was mapped. No peptide or an HIV-1 Nef peptide pool served as negative control.

V trimming: 2 bases; J trimming: 4 bases; junction bases outside the gene matches: 9. The CDR3 runs 16 residues. The V gene's germline CDR1 is KGHSH and CDR2 LQKENI. CD4+ T cells from unexposed donors were obtained before the COVID-19 pandemic (2011-2018). The cells were cultured for approximately ten days before CD4+ T cells were isolated. Testing used SARS-CoV-2 S/N and four cold-coronavirus spikes on unexposed-donor CD4+ T cells, cells permitting. Worth noting for this clone: The antigen is unknown.

Using immunoSEQ multiplex PCR, the repertoire was profiled, and TCRdb retains in-frame clones only, with some absent. The sample yields about 24,000 clones, around 74% seen once. This clonotype was sampled from a human donor in good health. The sample comprised CD4+ T cells from PBMCs, cultured in vitro. The chain uses TRBV18 and TRBJ2-7; 9 nucleotides agree with TRBD1. This CDR3 is CASSPAGQGGRYEQYF. CDR3 nucleotides: TGTGCCAGCTCACCAGCGGGACAGGGTGGTAGGTACGAGCAGTACTTC.